The 22 T cell receptor beta chains given below trace back to one sample, sequenced in a study of T cells in Graves' hyperthyroidism and ophthalmopathy. Template material for amplifying TCR beta CDR3 regions consisted of RNA transcripts. First-round RT-PCR targeting the TCR CDR3 was performed with the HTBI primer set. MiXCR, run by TCRdb on the multiplex PCR reads, gives a single entry per CDR3 protein. The data show approximately 500,000 distinct CDR3 sequences, 35% to 55% seen once. The material sequenced was peripheral blood or thyroid tissue (not recorded which). These receptors originate from a young woman with Graves' hyperthyroidism.

This chain connects TRBV11-2 to TRBJ2-2; 9 nucleotides line up with TRBD2. Germline loops: CDR1 SGHAT, CDR2 FQNNGV. This CDR3 spans 17 amino acids. V was pared by 3 bases and J by 0 bases, with 5 bases of the junction left unmatched. CDR3 sequence: CASSFPAGGSNTGELFF. CDR3 bases: TGTGCCAGCAGCTTTCCAGCGGGAGGCTCGAACACCGGGGAGCTGTTTTTT.

V and J are TRBV4-1 and TRBJ1-2; no firm D call. Trimming left V 4 bases short and J 7 bases short, with 19 bases between. The CDR3 is made up of 15 amino acids. Germline V gene data show CDR1 as MGHRA and CDR2 as YSYEKL. The CDR3 region is CASSRGSATHFGYTF. CDR3 nucleotides: TGCGCCAGCAGCCGCGGGTCAGCCACACATTTTGGCTACACCTTC.

For this clonotype: This may come from a read error, since a much larger clone is one base off. The chain has TRBV9 and TRBJ2-5; 8 bases are shared with TRBD1. With 7 bases clipped from V and 4 bases from J, the junction kept 12 bases outside the gene matches. The CDR3 spans 15 residues. Germline V gives CDR1 SGDLS, CDR2 YYNGEE. For the CDR3, the DNA is TGTGCCAGCGGCGCGGACAGGGTTGCTTCAGAGACCCAGTACTTC. It specifies CASGADRVASETQYF.

This chain joins TRBV2 and TRBJ2-5; either TRBD1 or TRBD2 may fit D (6 bases each). The germline V and J ends were trimmed by 6 bases and 2 bases, with 13 bases remaining between them. Germline lookup yields CDR1 SNHLY and CDR2 FYNNEI. CDR3 length equals 14 residues. CDR3 loop: CASSQRGAQETQYF. In nucleotides, the CDR3 is TGTGCCAGCAGCCAAAGGGGGGCACAAGAGACCCAGTACTTC.

The V and J genes are TRBV20-1 and TRBJ1-5; weak D call: TRBD1 (5 bases). Germline V CDR1 and CDR2: DFQATT, SNEGSKA (reference sequence). Between the trimmed V and J ends, which lost 5 bases and 14 bases, there was a span of 22 bases. The CDR3 has 13 residues. The CDR3 DNA follows: TGCAGTGCTGCCGTGGGGGGAGGGCCAAACGAGCATTTT. Protein sequence: CSAAVGGGPNEHF.

CDR3 DNA sequence: TGTGCCAGCAGCGTTGAAGATTCCGTCTATGGCTACACCTTC. This gives the protein CASSVEDSVYGYTF. The genes are TRBV11-1 and TRBJ1-2; D not resolved. The V and J ends lost 5 bases and 4 bases respectively, with 14 bases between them. CDR3 length: 14 residues. Germline CDR1 and CDR2: SGHAT and FQDESV (reference sequence).

The V and J genes are TRBV25-1 and TRBJ1-5; D ambiguous. CDR1 and CDR2 from the germline V gene are MGHDK and SYGVNS. The CDR3 extends over 13 amino acids. V was pared by 1 base and J by 7 bases, with 8 bases between. The CDR3 nucleotides read TGTGCCAGCAGTGAATCAATGCTCCAGCCCCAGCATTTT. This encodes CASSESMLQPQHF.

This clonotype appeared once. The rearrangement joins TRBV25-1 to TRBJ2-7; D may be TRBD1 (7 bases). Germline V gene sequence: CDR1 MGHDK, CDR2 SYGVNS. V was clipped by 2 bases and J by 5 bases, with 16 bases between them. This CDR3 spans 15 amino acids. CDR3: CASSEGASRGDEQYF. Written as DNA, the CDR3 is TGTGCCAGCAGTGAAGGGGCTAGCAGGGGGGACGAGCAGTACTTC.

The genes are TRBV2 and TRBJ2-7; D is possibly TRBD1 or TRBD2 (6 bases each). The CDR3 spans 13 residues. Germline CDR1 and CDR2: SNHLY and FYNNEI. This chain's CDR3 is CARARGASHEQYF. The CDR3 bases are TGTGCTAGAGCTAGGGGGGCCAGCCACGAGCAGTACTTC.

The rearrangement joins TRBV2 to TRBJ2-7; 7 bases line up with TRBD2. Germline-derived CDR1 and CDR2 are SNHLY and FYNNEI. The V and J ends lost 4 bases and 7 bases, in that order; junction bases with no gene match: 1. CDR3 size: 11 residues. The CDR3 coding sequence is TGTGCCAGCAGTGCAGCGGGAGAGCAGTACTTC. Amino acids: CASSAAGEQYF.

The rearrangement joins TRBV20-1 to TRBJ1-4; 7 positions agree with TRBD1. The V and J ends lost 1 base and 6 bases, in that order; junction bases with no gene match: 8. From germline, CDR1 is DFQATT and CDR2 SNEGSKA (reference sequence). The CDR3 contains 15 residues. The CDR3 spells CSARGSPGTDEKLFF. The CDR3 DNA reads as TGCAGTGCTAGAGGTTCGCCGGGGACAGATGAAAAACTGTTTTTT.

There are many counts of this clonotype. J is TRBJ2-5 and V is TRBV5-1; D call uncertain. The V gene's germline CDR1 is SGHRS and CDR2 YFSETQ. The CDR3 covers 14 residues. V gave up 1 base and J gave up 1 base, with 8 bases separating them. The CDR3: CASSLSGIQETQYF. CDR3 DNA: TGCGCCAGCAGCTTGAGTGGGATCCAAGAGACCCAGTACTTC.

The chain has TRBV10-3 and TRBJ1-5; D is unresolved. Trimming stripped 6 bases from V and 7 bases from J, with 19 bases between. This CDR3 is 15 amino acids long. Per the germline V gene, CDR1 is ENHRY and CDR2 is SYGVKD. The CDR3 loop reads CAISPSSGVEQPQHF. CDR3 nucleotide sequence: TGTGCCATCAGCCCATCGTCGGGTGTCGAGCAGCCCCAGCATTTT.

At least ten counts were recorded for this clonotype. In nucleotides, the CDR3 is TGTGCCACCAGCAGGGGGTTTTTGTGGAGCTCCTACGAGCAGTACTTC. Residues: CATSRGFLWSSYEQYF. V and J are TRBV15 and TRBJ2-7; D not certain. The CDR3 totals 16 residues. V was trimmed by 3 bases and J by 0 bases, leaving 15 bases between them. Germline CDR1 reads LNHNV; CDR2 reads YYDKDF (reference sequence). The full variable domain, completed using reference TRBV15 and TRBJ2-7, is DAMVIQNPRYQVTQFGKPVTLSCSQTLNHNVMYWYQQKSSQAPKLLFHYYDKDFNNEADTPDNFQSRRPNTSFCFLDIRSPGLGDTAMYLCATSRGFLWSSYEQYFGPGTRLTVT.

This clonotype appeared many times. The chain joins TRBV20-1 to TRBJ1-1; unclear D gene. The CDR3 contains 14 residues. Germline CDR1 DFQATT, CDR2 SNEGSKA (reference sequence). Deletions cut 3 bases from V and 0 bases from J, with 11 bases between. CDR3 protein: CSASGRLMNTEAFF. The DNA for the CDR3 is TGCAGTGCTAGTGGAAGGCTTATGAACACTGAAGCTTTCTTT.

This clonotype was seen repeatedly, ten times or more. The chain is built from TRBV6-5 and TRBJ1-3, with a tentative D call TRBD1 (6 bases). CDR1 MNHEY and CDR2 SVGAGI come from the germline V gene. This CDR3 spans 17 amino acids. The V end was cut by 0 bases, the J end by 8 bases, with 20 bases between. The CDR3 loop is CASSYSSRTRDKDTIYF. The CDR3 region has the DNA TGTGCCAGCAGTTACTCCAGTCGGACCCGGGACAAGGACACCATATATTTT.

The genes are TRBV5-5 and TRBJ1-4, with 8 positions matching TRBD1. This CDR3 region has 16 residues. CDR1 and CDR2 from the germline V gene are SGHKS and YYEKEE (reference sequence). The V gene end was trimmed by 4 bases and the J gene end by 8 bases; junction bases not matched to a gene: 13. Here the CDR3 reads CASSSPPTGVKEKLFF. The CDR3 DNA is TGTGCCAGCAGCAGTCCCCCGACAGGGGTAAAGGAAAAACTGTTTTTT. The variable domain in full, completed from reference TRBV5-5 and TRBJ1-4, reads DAGVTQSPTHLIKTRGQQVTLRCSPISGHKSVSWYQQVLGQGPQFIFQYYEKEERGRGNFPDRFSARQFPNYSSELNVNALLLGDSALYLCASSSPPTGVKEKLFFGSGTQLSVL.

The CDR3: CATSDFWTSGSLDTQYF. The CDR3 DNA follows: TGTGCCACCAGTGATTTTTGGACTAGCGGGAGTCTAGATACGCAGTATTTT. The rearrangement links TRBV24-1 to TRBJ2-3; 13 bases line up with TRBD2. Trimming at V came to 1 base and at J to 5 bases, leaving 5 bases not matched to a gene. The CDR3 runs to 17 residues. Germline V gives CDR1 KGHDR, CDR2 SFDVKD.

The chain uses TRBV30 and TRBJ2-5, with D unresolved. This CDR3 has 15 amino acids. Germline V CDR1 and CDR2: GTSNPN, SVGIG (reference sequence). Deletions cut 2 bases from V and 4 bases from J, with 17 bases between. Written as DNA, the CDR3 is TGTGCCTGGAGTTTCGGCAGCTCACGGGCAGAGACCCAGTACTTC. Encoded protein: CAWSFGSSRAETQYF.

This clonotype was picked up a small number of times. This rearrangement joins TRBV12-3 or TRBV12-4 to TRBJ1-1; no definite D call. The CDR3 consists of 15 residues. V lost 1 base and J lost 1, with 10 bases in between. CDR3 sequence: CASSLERLGNTEAFF. For the CDR3, the DNA is TGTGCCAGCAGTTTAGAGAGACTCGGGAACACTGAAGCTTTCTTT.

This clonotype came up many times. The chain employs TRBV20-1 and TRBJ2-6; no firm D call. This CDR3 spans 12 amino acids. With 6 bases removed from V and 2 bases from J, the gap between germline ends came to 5 bases. CDR1 is DFQATT and CDR2 is SNEGSKA in the germline V gene (reference sequence). Here the CDR3 reads CSASTGANVLTF. The CDR3 DNA is TGCAGTGCGTCAACTGGGGCCAACGTCCTGACTTTC.

The CDR3 reads CASSQGQLGEQYF. The CDR3 nucleotides read TGCGCCAGCAGCCAAGGACAACTGGGGGAGCAGTACTTC. V is TRBV4-1 and J is TRBJ2-7; D is unresolved. The CDR3 is made up of 13 amino acids. Between the trimmed V and J ends, which lost 1 base and 7 bases, there was a span of 11 bases. Per germline, CDR1 MGHRA and CDR2 YSYEKL.